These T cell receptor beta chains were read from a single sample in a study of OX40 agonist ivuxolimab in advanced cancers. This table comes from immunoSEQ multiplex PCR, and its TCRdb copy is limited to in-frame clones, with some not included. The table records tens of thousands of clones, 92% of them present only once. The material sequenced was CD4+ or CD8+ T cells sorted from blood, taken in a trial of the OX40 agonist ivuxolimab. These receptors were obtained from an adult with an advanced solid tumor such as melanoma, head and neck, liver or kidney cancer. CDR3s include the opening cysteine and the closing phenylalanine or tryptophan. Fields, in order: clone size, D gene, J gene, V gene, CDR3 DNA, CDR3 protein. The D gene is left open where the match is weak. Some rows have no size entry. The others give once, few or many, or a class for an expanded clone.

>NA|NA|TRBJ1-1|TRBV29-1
TGCAGCGTATATGGGGGGGGTGGTGAAGCTTTCTTT
CSVYGGGGEAFF
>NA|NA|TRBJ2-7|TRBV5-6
TGTGCCAGCAGCCCTCGGGACGTTAGCTCCTACGAGCAGTACTTC
CASSPRDVSSYEQYF
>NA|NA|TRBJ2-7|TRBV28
TGTGCCAGCAGTACTCAGGGGATACCCAACGAGCAGTACTTC
CASSTQGIPNEQYF
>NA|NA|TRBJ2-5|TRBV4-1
TGCGCCAGCAGCCAAGACCCAGGACAGTTTATAGAGACCCAGTACTTC
CASSQDPGQFIETQYF
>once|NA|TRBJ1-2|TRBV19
TGTGCCAGTAGTATAGATAGTGGTGTGAACTATGGCTACACCTTC
CASSIDSGVNYGYTF
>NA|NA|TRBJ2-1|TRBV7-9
TGTGCCAGCAGCTTAGACCGGGACCCATTAAGGAATGAGCAGTTCTTC
CASSLDRDPLRNEQFF
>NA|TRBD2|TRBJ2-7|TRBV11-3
TGTGCCAGCAGCTTAGGGACTAGGCCCTACGAGCAGTACTTC
CASSLGTRPYEQYF
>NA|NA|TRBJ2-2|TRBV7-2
TGTGCCAGCAGCTTAGCGCTCGCCGGGAGTGTCAACACCGGGGAGCTGTTTTTT
CASSLALAGSVNTGELFF
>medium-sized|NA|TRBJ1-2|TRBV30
TGTGCCTGGAGTGTACAGGGCGCCTATGGCTACACCTTC
CAWSVQGAYGYTF
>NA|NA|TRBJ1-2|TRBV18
TGTGCCAGCTCACCACAGGGATACTATGGCTACACCTTC
CASSPQGYYGYTF
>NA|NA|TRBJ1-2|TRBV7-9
TGTGCCAGCAGCTTAGCAGGCCAGTTCTATGGCTACACCTTC
CASSLAGQFYGYTF
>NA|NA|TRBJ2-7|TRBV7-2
TGTGCCAGCAGCTCCAACTGGGCCTACGAGCAGTACTTC
CASSSNWAYEQYF
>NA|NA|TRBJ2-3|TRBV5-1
TGCGCCAGCAGCTTACGGAGCGGTACAGATACGCAGTATTTT
CASSLRSGTDTQYF
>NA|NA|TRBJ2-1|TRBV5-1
TGCGCCAGCAGGCGTTGGGGCGGGAACAATGAGCAGTTCTTC
CASRRWGGNNEQFF
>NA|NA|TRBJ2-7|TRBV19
TGTGCCAGTAGTAGTGAGAATATTGCCTACGAGCAGTACTTC
CASSSENIAYEQYF
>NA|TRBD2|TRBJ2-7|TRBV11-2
TGTGCCAGCAGCTTAAGAGATAGCGGGGGCTACGAGCAGTACTTC
CASSLRDSGGYEQYF
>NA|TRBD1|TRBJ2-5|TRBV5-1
TGCGCCAGCAGTTACTCTTTCCTGGACAGGGTTGCAGAGACCCAGTACTTC
CASSYSFLDRVAETQYF
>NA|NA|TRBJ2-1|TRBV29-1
TGCAGCGTTGCTTCGGCATCCCGCTCCTACAATGAGCAGTTCTTC
CSVASASRSYNEQFF
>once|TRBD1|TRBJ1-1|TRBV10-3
TGTGCCATCAGGGGGACAGCCTCTTCTGCTTTCTTT
CAIRGTASSAFF
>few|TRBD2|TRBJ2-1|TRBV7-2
TGTGCCAGCAGCTTAGATGGGACTAGCCTCGACAAGCAGTTCTTC
CASSLDGTSLDKQFF
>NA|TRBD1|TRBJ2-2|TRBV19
TGTGCCAGTAGGGGGACAGGGGCCACCGGGGAGCTGTTTTTT
CASRGTGATGELFF
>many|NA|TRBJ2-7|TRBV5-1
TGCGCCAGCAGCCGGGCCGGGGAGCAGTACTTC
CASSRAGEQYF
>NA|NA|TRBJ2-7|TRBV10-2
TGCGCCAGCACCGGACAGACCTACGAGCAGTACTTC
CASTGQTYEQYF
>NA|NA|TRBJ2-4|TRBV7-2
TGTGCCAGCAGCCGCACGGGAATCAAAAACATTCAGTACTTC
CASSRTGIKNIQYF
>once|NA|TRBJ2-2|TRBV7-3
TGTGCCAGCAGCTCACAGGGTACGCCGACCGGGGAGCTGTTTTTT
CASSSQGTPTGELFF
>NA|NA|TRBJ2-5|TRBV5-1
TGCGCCAGCAGCTTCGGGGAGACCCAGTACTTC
CASSFGETQYF
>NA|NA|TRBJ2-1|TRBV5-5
TGTGCCAGCAGCTCGGACGGGAGCTCCTACAATGAGCAGTTCTTC
CASSSDGSSYNEQFF
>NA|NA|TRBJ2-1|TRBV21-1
TGTGCCAGCAGCAAGAACCCGAGGCAGGGGGAGATATTCCAATACAATGAGCAGTTCTTC
CASSKNPRQGEIFQYNEQFF
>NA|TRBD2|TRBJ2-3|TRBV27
TGTGCCAGCAGAGCAGGGGGACTAGCGGAGTACACAGATACGCAGTATTTT
CASRAGGLAEYTDTQYF
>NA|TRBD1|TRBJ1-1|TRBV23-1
TGCGCCAGCAGCCTCTCCAGGGGGACGGCTGAAGCTTTCTTT
CASSLSRGTAEAFF
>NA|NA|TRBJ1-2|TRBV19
TGTGCCAGTACCTTCCAAGGGGTTGCTGGCTACACCTTC
CASTFQGVAGYTF
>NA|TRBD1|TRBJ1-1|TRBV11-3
TGTGCCAGCAGCCTGGACAGGATAAACACTGAAGCTTTCTTT
CASSLDRINTEAFF
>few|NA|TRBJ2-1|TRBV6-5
TGTGCCAGCAGTTACCGTGGGGTTGGGAGCAATGAGCAGTTCTTC
CASSYRGVGSNEQFF
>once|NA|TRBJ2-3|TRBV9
TGTGCCAGCAACATAGCAGCTAGCACAGATACGCAGTATTTT
CASNIAASTDTQYF
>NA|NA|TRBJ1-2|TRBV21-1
TGTGCCAGCAGCACTACAGACAGGGGGCGAAATTATGGCTACACCTTC
CASSTTDRGRNYGYTF
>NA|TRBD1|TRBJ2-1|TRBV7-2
TGTGCCAGCAGCTTAGGGGACAGGCGATATCAGTTCTTC
CASSLGDRRYQFF
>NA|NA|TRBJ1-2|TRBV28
TGTGCCAGCAGTTTACCGGGGTCCAACTATGGCTACACCTTC
CASSLPGSNYGYTF
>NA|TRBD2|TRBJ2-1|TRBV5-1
TGCGCCAGCAGCCGTATCGGGACTAGTCTCGGTGAGCAGTTCTTC
CASSRIGTSLGEQFF
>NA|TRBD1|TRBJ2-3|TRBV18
TGTGCCAGCTCACTTATGGACAGGACCGATACGCAGTATTTT
CASSLMDRTDTQYF
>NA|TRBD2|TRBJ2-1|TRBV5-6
TGTGCCAGCAGCCACCGACTAGCGGGGATCTCCTACAATGAGCAGTTCTTC
CASSHRLAGISYNEQFF
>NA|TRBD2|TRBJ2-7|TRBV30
TGTGCCTGGAGACGACTAGCGAGCTACGAGCAGTACTTC
CAWRRLASYEQYF
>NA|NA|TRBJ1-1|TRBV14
TGTGCCAGCAGCCGCAGGGGGAACACTGAAGCTTTCTTT
CASSRRGNTEAFF
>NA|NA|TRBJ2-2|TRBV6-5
TGTGCCAGCAGTTACTCGAACTCGGCGAACACCGGGGAGCTGTTTTTT
CASSYSNSANTGELFF